This is a list of T cell receptor beta chains from one sample in a study of cytomegalovirus exposure and HLA in healthy donors. Sequencing was performed with immunoSEQ multiplex PCR; in TCRdb, only in-frame clones are kept and a portion is missing. This sample carries about 130,000 clones, around four fifths of them seen once, and the ten largest clones take 2.5% to 3.5%. The sample taken for sequencing was PBMCs. These receptors all stem from a boy aged 2-15 years in good health and CMV-seronegative. Each CDR3 is given with its conserved first and last residue. The D gene is left open where the match is weak. Part of the rows lack a size; the others show once, few, many or a class for expanded clones.

V gene	clone size	J gene	D gene	CDR3 DNA	CDR3 protein
TRBV4-3	-	TRBJ1-3	TRBD1	TGCGCCAGCAGCCCAACCTCAACAGGGGGCATAAACACCATATATTTT	CASSPTSTGGINTIYF
TRBV7-9	-	TRBJ1-2	-	TGTGCCAGCAGCCAAGACCCGGGAAGCTATGGCTACACCTTC	CASSQDPGSYGYTF
TRBV7-8	-	TRBJ2-5	TRBD2	TGTGCCAGCAGCCTACTAGCGGAACTACAAGAGACCCAGTACTTC	CASSLLAELQETQYF
TRBV6-5	-	TRBJ1-4	TRBD1	TGTGCCAGCAGTGACAGGGTGGGGGAACTGTTTTTT	CASSDRVGELFF
TRBV6-4	-	TRBJ2-1	TRBD2	TGTGCCAGCAGCCCCCGGGGGGGCCCTGAGGGGCTCTACAATGAGCAGTTCTTC	CASSPRGGPEGLYNEQFF
TRBV6-6	-	TRBJ2-5	-	TGTGCCAGCAGTTACTCCCTTTTACAAGAGACCCAGTACTTC	CASSYSLLQETQYF
TRBV15	-	TRBJ2-7	TRBD1	TGTGCCACCAGCAGCAGACAGGGGGTCTACGAGCAGTACTTC	CATSSRQGVYEQYF
TRBV6-4	-	TRBJ2-2	-	TGTGCCAGCAGTGACTCAGAGGATAACACCGGGGAGCTGTTTTTT	CASSDSEDNTGELFF
TRBV23-1	-	TRBJ2-2	-	TGCGCCAGCAGTCAAACAGGGTTGACCGGGGAGCTGTTTTTT	CASSQTGLTGELFF
TRBV9	few	TRBJ2-1	TRBD2	TGTGCCAGCAGCGTAGCTTGGGCTAGCGGGAGACCCGACCCCTACAATGAGCAGTTCTTC	CASSVAWASGRPDPYNEQFF
TRBV11-2	-	TRBJ1-2	TRBD1	TGTGCCAGCAGCAGGACAGGGGCCATCTATGGCTACACCTTC	CASSRTGAIYGYTF
TRBV27	-	TRBJ2-1	TRBD2	TGTGCCAGCAGTTTACGGGGGACTAGCGGCCGCTCCTACAATGAGCAGTTCTTC	CASSLRGTSGRSYNEQFF
TRBV19	-	TRBJ2-2	-	TGTGCCAGTAGTAGCCTTCTCGGAGCCTACACCGGGGAGCTGTTTTTT	CASSSLLGAYTGELFF
TRBV27	-	TRBJ2-7	TRBD1	TGTGCCAGCAGTCTACTCGACAGGGGAAACTACGAGCAGTACTTC	CASSLLDRGNYEQYF
TRBV7-3	-	TRBJ2-1	TRBD2	TGTGCCAGCAGTCCATTTAGCGGGTCCCGATTCAATGAGCAGTTCTTC	CASSPFSGSRFNEQFF
TRBV5-4	-	TRBJ1-2	-	TGTGCCAGCAGCTCGAGGGACACAGAGGTCTATGGCTACACCTTC	CASSSRDTEVYGYTF
TRBV10-3	few	TRBJ2-5	TRBD1	TGTGCCATCAGTGACAGGGGGCAAGAGACCCAGTACTTC	CAISDRGQETQYF
TRBV6-5	-	TRBJ1-2	TRBD1	TGTGCCAGCAGCCTGGGGACAGCCGCTAACTATGGCTACACCTTC	CASSLGTAANYGYTF
TRBV5-4	-	TRBJ1-2	-	TGTGCCAGCGCGGTGCAGGGGAAATCGGATGGCTACACCTTC	CASAVQGKSDGYTF
TRBV27	-	TRBJ2-3	-	TGTGCCAGCAGTTTAAGTGGGACTCATACGCAGTATTTT	CASSLSGTHTQYF
TRBV6-1	-	TRBJ2-2	-	TGTGCCAGCAGTGAGAACCCTGCTAGCGTCGCCGGGGAGCTGTTTTTT	CASSENPASVAGELFF
TRBV27	-	TRBJ2-1	-	TGTGCCAGCAGTACCGGGAAGGCCAATGAGCAGTTCTTC	CASSTGKANEQFF
TRBV19	-	TRBJ2-7	TRBD1	TGTGCCAGTAGTATAGATGGGACAGGGGCCTACGAGCAGTACTTC	CASSIDGTGAYEQYF
TRBV7-2	-	TRBJ1-4	TRBD1	TGTGCCAGCAGCTTAGGGAGGGGGCGACTCATAACTAATGAAAAACTGTTTTTT	CASSLGRGRLITNEKLFF
TRBV9	once	TRBJ1-5	-	TGTGCCAGCAGCGCGGGTGAGAATCAGCCCCAGCATTTT	CASSAGENQPQHF
TRBV4-3	once	TRBJ1-2	-	TGCGCCAGCAGTCACACGGGACTCAAGGGCCCTAACTATGGCTACACCTTC	CASSHTGLKGPNYGYTF
TRBV5-4	-	TRBJ2-1	-	TGTGCCAGCAGCGGCCCGGGGGTCTTCCCCTCCTACAATGAGCAGTTCTTC	CASSGPGVFPSYNEQFF